These 13 T cell receptor beta chains originate from one sample sequenced in a study of T-cell reconstitution after alpha-beta-depleted transplantation in children. The authors prepared the TCRbeta library with unique molecular identifiers. TCRdb re-called the PCR reads with MiXCR, one entry per CDR3 protein. This table holds 610,000 or so distinct CDR3 sequences, about a quarter found once. The sample in question was PBMCs, obtained before TCRalphabeta/CD19-depleted stem cell transplant. These receptors came from a boy under two years old with Wiskott-Aldrich syndrome, due to receive a stem cell transplant.

A few counts support this clonotype. This chain links TRBV18 with TRBJ1-6, with D perhaps TRBD1 (6 bases). Germline V gives CDR1 KGHSH, CDR2 LQKENI. V lost 4 bases and J lost 8, with 9 bases in between. This CDR3 has 13 amino acids. In DNA form, the CDR3 reads TGTGCCAGCTCACTCCAGGGGTATTCACCCCTCCACTTT. It translates to CASSLQGYSPLHF.

This clonotype was observed a few times. Here the CDR3 DNA reads TGCGCCAGCAGCCCGGGACAGGGGGCCATAGATACGCAGTATTTT. Translation gives CASSPGQGAIDTQYF. V and J are TRBV5-1 and TRBJ2-3; 12 bases are shared with TRBD1. Germline V gene lookup returns CDR1 SGHRS and CDR2 YFSETQ. The CDR3 totals 15 residues. The J segment lost 5 bases and the V segment lost 4 bases, leaving 5 bases of the junction unmatched.

The chain couples TRBV15 to TRBJ1-6, with D uncertain. The CDR3 contains 12 residues. Trimming pared 1 base from V and 12 bases from J, leaving 7 bases between. CDR1 and CDR2 from the germline V gene are LNHNV and YYDKDF (reference sequence). Here the CDR3 DNA reads TGTGCCACCAGCAGAGGGATCCAACCCCTCCACTTT. It specifies CATSRGIQPLHF.

This clonotype was observed a few times. This chain joins TRBV7-3 and TRBJ2-2; 7 bases align to TRBD2. The V segment lost 5 bases and the J segment 4 bases; nucleotides outside the gene matches: 7. In germline, CDR1 is SGHTA, CDR2 FQGTGA. The CDR3 totals 15 residues. CDR3 amino acids: CASSRRGGATGELFF. In DNA, the CDR3 is TGTGCCAGCAGCCGAAGGGGAGGGGCCACCGGGGAGCTGTTTTTT. Full variable domain (missing parts from reference TRBV7-3 and TRBJ2-2): GAGVSQTPSNKVTEKGKYVELRCDPISGHTALYWYRQSLGQGPEFLIYFQGTGAADDSGLPNDRFFAVRPEGSVSTLKIQRTERGDSAVYLCASSRRGGATGELFFGEGSRLTVL.

This clonotype was detected a few times. The chain joins TRBV7-6 to TRBJ1-1, with D unresolved. The germline CDR1 and CDR2 sequences are SGHVS and FNYEAQ. Trimming stripped 1 base from V and 5 bases from J, with 11 bases between. The CDR3 consists of 14 residues. The CDR3 sequence: CASSLVDWRTEAFF. The CDR3 nucleotides are TGTGCCAGCAGCTTAGTAGACTGGAGAACTGAAGCTTTCTTT. The variable domain in full, completed from reference TRBV7-6 and TRBJ1-1, reads GAGVSQSPRYKVTKRGQDVALRCDPISGHVSLYWYRQALGQGPEFLTYFNYEAQQDKSGLPNDRFSAERPEGSISTLTIQRTEQRDSAMYRCASSLVDWRTEAFFGQGTRLTVV.

The chain combines TRBV6-5 with TRBJ2-3, with TRBD2 matching over 9 bases. Trimming cost V 2 bases and J 4 bases; bases outside gene matches: 7. This CDR3 is built from 16 residues. Germline V gene data show CDR1 as MNHEY and CDR2 as SVGAGI. The CDR3 DNA reads TGTGCCAGCAGTTACGCACTAGCGGGTCGCCCAGATACGCAGTATTTT. This translates into CASSYALAGRPDTQYF.

The chain is built from TRBV7-6 and TRBJ2-2; no reliable D call. Trimming cost V 6 bases and J 1 base, with 9 bases left between them. The germline gives CDR1 SGHVS, CDR2 FNYEAQ. CDR3 length: 14 residues. In DNA form, the CDR3 reads TGTGCCAGCAGGTGGACGGTGAACACCGGGGAGCTGTTTTTT. The encoded protein is CASRWTVNTGELFF.

This clonotype occurred a few times. V is TRBV5-1 and J is TRBJ1-1, with D unresolved. CDR1 and CDR2 from the germline V gene are SGHRS and YFSETQ. CDR3 size: 14 residues. Deletions cut 0 bases from V and 4 bases from J, with 10 bases between. CDR3 in amino acids: CASSLAGGSTEAFF. The CDR3 DNA is TGCGCCAGCAGCTTGGCTGGCGGGAGCACTGAAGCTTTCTTT.

This chain links TRBV12-3 or TRBV12-4 with TRBJ2-1, with no clear D. CDR3 length equals 13 residues. The germline V and J ends were trimmed by 5 bases and 7 bases, with 12 bases remaining between them. The DNA for the CDR3 is TGTGCCAGCAGTCGGAACGAACGTAATGAGCAGTTCTTC. It specifies CASSRNERNEQFF.

V usage is TRBV5-1 and J usage is TRBJ2-3, with no clear D. V was cut by 1 base and J by 3 bases, with 9 bases left in between. This CDR3 has 14 amino acids. The germline CDR1 and CDR2 sequences are SGHRS and YFSETQ. The CDR3 coding sequence is TGCGCCAGCAGCTTGTATGTAGGTACAGATACGCAGTATTTT. Amino acid sequence: CASSLYVGTDTQYF.

This chain joins TRBV5-1 and TRBJ2-2, with a tentative D call TRBD2 (6 bases). Germline CDR1 and CDR2: SGHRS and YFSETQ. The CDR3 is made up of 15 amino acids. Trimming took off 2 bases at V and 6 bases at J, with 14 bases between the two ends. This CDR3 is CASSLGRPRAGELFF. The CDR3 nucleotides read TGCGCCAGCAGCTTAGGGAGGCCCAGGGCCGGGGAGCTGTTTTTT. Together with reference TRBV5-1 and TRBJ2-2, the CDR3 gives the full variable domain: KAGVTQTPRYLIKTRGQQVTLSCSPISGHRSVSWYQQTPGQGLQFLFEYFSETQRNKGNFPGRFSGRQFSNSRSEMNVSTLELGDSALYLCASSLGRPRAGELFFGEGSRLTVL.

The rearrangement links TRBV5-1 to TRBJ2-4; 9 nucleotides match TRBD1. The V gene's germline CDR1 is SGHRS and CDR2 YFSETQ. The CDR3 is made up of 16 amino acids. Germline trimming cut 4 bases from V and 5 bases from J; bases unmatched to any gene: 10. The CDR3 DNA is TGCGCCAGCAGCCCGGACAGGGGTAAAGGCCAAAACATTCAGTACTTC. This translates into CASSPDRGKGQNIQYF.

The chain links TRBV7-2 to TRBJ2-5; TRBD2 agrees at 10 bases. The V segment lost 8 bases and the J segment 5 bases; nucleotides outside the gene matches: 11. The CDR3 sequence is 15 residues long. The germline CDR1 and CDR2 sequences are SGHTA and FQGNSA. The CDR3 region has the DNA TGTGCCAGCGCTAGCGGGAGAGGGAATTTGGAGACCCAGTACTTC. Its translation: CASASGRGNLETQYF.